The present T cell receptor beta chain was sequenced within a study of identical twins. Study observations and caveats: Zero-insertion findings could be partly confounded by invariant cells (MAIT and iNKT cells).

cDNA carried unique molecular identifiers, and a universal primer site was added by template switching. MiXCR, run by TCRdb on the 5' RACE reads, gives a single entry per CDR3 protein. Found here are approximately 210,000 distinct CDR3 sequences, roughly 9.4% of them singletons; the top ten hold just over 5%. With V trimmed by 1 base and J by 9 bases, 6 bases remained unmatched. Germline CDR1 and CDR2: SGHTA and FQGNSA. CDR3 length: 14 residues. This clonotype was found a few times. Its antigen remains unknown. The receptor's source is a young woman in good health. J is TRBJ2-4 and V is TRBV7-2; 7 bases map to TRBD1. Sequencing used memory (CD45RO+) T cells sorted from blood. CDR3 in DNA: TGTGCCAGCAGCTTAGGTAGGGGGCGCGGCATTCAGTACTTC. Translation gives CASSLGRGRGIQYF.